The clone carrying this TCR beta chain appeared many times. As yet, its antigen is unknown. Preparing the TCRbeta library involved the use of unique molecular identifiers. In TCRdb, the PCR reads were re-called with MiXCR into one record per CDR3 protein. The data show roughly 500,000 distinct CDR3 sequences, about 10% seen once. The V gene's germline CDR1 is MGHDK and CDR2 SYGVNS. The CDR3 is 16 residues long. V lost 1 base, J lost 0 bases, and 3 bases stayed unmatched. This sample is part of a study of T-cell reconstitution after alpha-beta-depleted transplantation in children. Study findings and constraints: Once a year had passed after transplant, T-cell counts and diversity came mostly from newly produced T cells.

The sequencing here drew on PBMCs, taken before TCRalphabeta/CD19-depleted stem cell transplant. This TCR was sampled from a child aged 2-9 years with inherited bone marrow failure, due to receive a stem cell transplant. V usage is TRBV25-1 and J usage is TRBJ2-1; TRBD2 matches 7 bases. CDR3 sequence (DNA): TGTGCCAGCAGTGAATTCGCTAGCGGCTCCTACAATGAGCAGTTCTTC. Its protein is CASSEFASGSYNEQFF.